The clone carrying this T cell receptor (beta chain) was counted a few times. What it binds is not known. TCRbeta library construction was performed incorporating unique molecular identifiers. TCRdb re-derived calls from the PCR reads in MiXCR, one entry per CDR3 protein. The sample consists of approximately 980,000 distinct CDR3 sequences, about 29% of them appearing once. This specimen comes from a study of T-cell reconstitution after alpha-beta-depleted transplantation in children. Findings and limits, study-wide: Certain patients had high TCRbeta diversity at day 60, and it came from recipient T cells and thymic progenitors that survived. By about two months after transplant, alpha-beta T cells reportedly arose from several hundred graft clones that had expanded.

This clonotype was sampled from a boy under two years old who had a stem cell transplant for SCID, so the T cells may come from the graft donor. Specimen: PBMCs, mostly from graft donor cells, collected 360 days after TCRalphabeta/CD19-depleted stem cell transplant.

This CDR3 reads CSARGEGGEETQYF. CDR3 nucleotides: TGCAGTGCTAGGGGCGAGGGGGGCGAAGAGACCCAGTACTTC. The V and J genes are TRBV20-1 and TRBJ2-5, with D perhaps given as TRBD1 or TRBD2 (6 bases each). Trimming removed 3 bases at V and 3 bases at J, with 14 bases between. The CDR3 sequence is 14 residues long. The V gene's germline CDR1 is DFQATT and CDR2 SNEGSKA (reference sequence).